This is a list of T cell receptor beta chains from one sample in a study of blood T cell repertoires in COVID-19. Data came from immunoSEQ multiplex PCR; TCRdb stores just in-frame clones and leaves some out. In the table there are about 220,000 clones, 65% to 90% of which are singletons. The sample consisted of peripheral blood. Receptor source: a man between 40 and 49 years old who had recovered from COVID-19. CDR3s leave out the opening cysteine and the closing phenylalanine or tryptophan.

J gene | V gene | CDR3 protein
TRBJ1-2 | TRBV7-2 | ASSARTGSHYGYT
TRBJ2-7 | TRBV7-2 | ASSLLAGVGYEQY
TRBJ2-7 | TRBV10-3 | AISDSGASYEQY
TRBJ1-2 | TRBV11-3 | ASSLDRDFAGYT
TRBJ2-1 | TRBV21-1 | ASSGGGGNEQF
TRBJ2-7 | TRBV7-8 | ASSSLAVSSYEQY
TRBJ1-6 | TRBV18 | ASSPTENSPLH
TRBJ1-4 | TRBV6-5 | ASTRSRAANEKLF
TRBJ2-7 | TRBV10-3 | AIGGQGGHEQY
TRBJ1-1 | TRBV18 | ASSLGGGNMNTEAF
TRBJ2-2 | TRBV18 | ASSPLSGDTGELF
TRBJ2-3 | TRBV19 | ASSTRLAEGDTQY
TRBJ1-1 | TRBV3-1/TRBV3-2 | ASSQDQTGVYTEAF
TRBJ2-7 | TRBV19 | ASSIPGRDFHEQY
TRBJ1-6 | TRBV6-5 | ASRNRGGDSPLH
TRBJ2-6 | TRBV15 | ATSRARAGVVSSAGANVLT
TRBJ2-7 | TRBV11-2 | ASSYSGSPSYEQY
TRBJ2-1 | TRBV10-3 | AISEGPGTSGPSSYNEQF
TRBJ1-2 | TRBV6-6 | ASKGTGGPSNYGYT
TRBJ1-4 | TRBV30 | AWNPSGVEEKLF
TRBJ2-7 | TRBV2 | ASGISYEQY
TRBJ1-1 | TRBV10-3 | AIDTGEMNTEAF
TRBJ2-7 | TRBV27 | AGRTGHEQY